The T cell receptor beta chain under discussion was sequenced for a study of STAT5B mutations in CD4+ large granular lymphocyte leukemia. Regarding this clone: What it binds is not known. A junction end diverges from the germline sequence, so it may reflect a read error.

Germline V gene data show CDR1 as MNHEY and CDR2 as SVGAGI. CDR3 length: 13 residues. Sequencing was at survey level. Sequencing used immunoSEQ multiplex PCR; TCRdb keeps in-frame clones, though not all of them. In the table there are 30,000 or so clones, 75% to 85% of which are singletons. Study-wide points: 8/27 top patient clones versus 2/35 control clones were TRBV06-family. Without HLA matching, higher CD4+ than CD8+ T-LGLL clonality could reflect small sample size.

The material sequenced was CD4+ T cells from blood buffy coats. The genes are TRBV6-5 and TRBJ1-2, with 8 bases matching TRBD1. The TCR originated in a human donor in good health. The DNA of the CDR3 is TGTGCCAGCAGTCAACCGGGACAGGCCGGCTTCGCCTTC. Translating gives CASSQPGQAGFAF.